The clone carrying this T cell receptor beta chain was counted a few times. Its matching antigen is unknown. This record comes from a study of cytomegalovirus exposure and HLA in healthy donors. Regarding the study as a whole: Donors were assumed by presence/absence analyses to have roughly uniform sequencing depth.

This cohort consisted of healthy bone marrow donors. In nominal health when sampled, donors likely had unrecorded immune exposures nonetheless. In the PCR, 60 Vbeta and 13 Jbeta primers were used. Authors' data handling: In a later analysis, of 80 million to 90 million unique beta chains, roughly 10 million appeared in at least two donors. Profiling relied on immunoSEQ multiplex PCR, and the TCRdb table lists in-frame clones only, not all of them. That table supplies the V and J calls and clone size; D and trimming were determined from the DNA. The sample lists about 140,000 clones, roughly 88% seen once, with roughly 0.53% in the top ten. The germline V gene has CDR1 PRHDT and CDR2 FYEKMQ (reference sequence). CDR3 length: 15 amino acids. V was pared by 4 bases and J by 6 bases, with 7 bases of the junction left unmatched.

The sequence was obtained from a woman between 40 and 55 years old in good health and CMV-seronegative. The chain combines TRBV13 with TRBJ2-7, with TRBD1 matching over 12 bases. Sequenced: PBMCs. The CDR3 loop is CASSYAGTGGSEQYF. For the CDR3, the DNA is TGTGCCAGCAGCTACGCCGGGACAGGGGGCAGCGAGCAGTACTTC.